What follows describes a single TCR beta chain. Which antigen it targets is not known. No base-level quality is on record; no much larger clone is a single base apart. This specimen comes from a study of cytomegalovirus exposure and HLA in healthy donors (dated by TCRdb to about 2017). About the study as a whole: According to a later analysis, the 120 validation repertoires were produced on the same platform as the 666 repertoires of the first cohort. The study combined high-throughput TCR immunosequencing, statistical association of individual TCRs with disease status, and machine learning to predict cytomegalovirus infection status. The aim of the study was to test whether cataloging public T cell receptors could identify signatures of past pathogen exposure. Besides the first cohort of roughly 660 subjects, a separate validation cohort made up of about 120 different subjects was used.

The donors belonged to the validation cohort of about 120 subjects, which was separate from the 666-subject first cohort. The method behind the library was the immunoSEQ multiplex PCR assay. As for the original processing: A statistical classification framework was built to diagnose cytomegalovirus status from the catalog of TCR beta chain sequences. TCRdb re-hosts the immuneACCESS table, in-frame sequences only. Its copies lack some clones; in the studies checked, an unresolved V gene accounts for under half of them, and the cause for the rest is not known. From that table come the V and J calls and clone size; the DNA was used to work out D and trimming. The table for this sample lists tens of thousands of clones; around 94% of them were counted only once. The ten largest clones represent about 3.5% of the sample. Broad study findings and their caveats: In vitro tests confirmed that three of the cytomegalovirus-associated TCR beta chains recognize cytomegalovirus antigens. A total of fewer than 200 TCR beta chains were listed by the study as associated with cytomegalovirus. In a later analysis, TCRs clustered in the first cohort were found to also tend to co-occur in the roughly 110 validation repertoires, with 90% to 95% of cluster scores above 0. Across donors, most TCR sequences were observed very rarely, whereas some public TCRs were present in many individuals. According to the authors, the approach could potentially be generalized to other disease states and immunological phenotypes. In both the original and validation cohorts, the classifier was reported to diagnose cytomegalovirus status with high specificity and sensitivity. A later analysis had no HLA typing for the validation cohort, so co-occurrence there was scored across all 110 or so repertoires.

The CDR3, from cysteine to phenylalanine, totals 15 residues. The DNA shown is the 45-base CDR3, in frame from base 1. CDR1 and CDR2 (SGHAT, FQNNGV) derive from the germline V gene. Trimming at the junction amounts to 2 bases on V and 0 bases on J, and the germline ends lie 10 bases apart. The sequenced sample was PBMCs. The chain is made from TRBV11-2 and TRBJ2-5; the D gene is possibly TRBD2, with 5 bases matching. The receptor was isolated from a woman under 30 in good health and CMV-seropositive. The base sequence is TGTGCCAGCAGCTTACTAGCTTGGGACCAAGAGACCCAGTACTTC. It specifies CASSLLAWDQETQYF.